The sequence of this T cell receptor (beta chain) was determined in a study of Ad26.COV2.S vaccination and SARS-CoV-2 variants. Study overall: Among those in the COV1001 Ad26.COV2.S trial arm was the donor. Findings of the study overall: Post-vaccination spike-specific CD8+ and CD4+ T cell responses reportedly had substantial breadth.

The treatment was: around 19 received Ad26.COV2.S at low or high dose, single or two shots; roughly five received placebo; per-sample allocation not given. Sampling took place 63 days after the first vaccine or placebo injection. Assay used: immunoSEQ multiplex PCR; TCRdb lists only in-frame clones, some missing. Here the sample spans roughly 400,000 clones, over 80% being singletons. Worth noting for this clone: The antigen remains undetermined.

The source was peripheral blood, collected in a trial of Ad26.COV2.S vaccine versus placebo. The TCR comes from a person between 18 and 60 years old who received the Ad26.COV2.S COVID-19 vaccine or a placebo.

The CDR3 sequence is CAISDRMGTYEQYF. DNA of the CDR3: TGTGCCATCAGTGATAGGATGGGTACCTACGAGCAGTACTTC. The chain is built from TRBV10-3 and TRBJ2-7; D is unresolved. Per the germline V gene, CDR1 is ENHRY and CDR2 is SYGVKD. Trimming removed 3 bases from V and 2 bases from J, with 11 bases in between. This CDR3 region has 14 residues.